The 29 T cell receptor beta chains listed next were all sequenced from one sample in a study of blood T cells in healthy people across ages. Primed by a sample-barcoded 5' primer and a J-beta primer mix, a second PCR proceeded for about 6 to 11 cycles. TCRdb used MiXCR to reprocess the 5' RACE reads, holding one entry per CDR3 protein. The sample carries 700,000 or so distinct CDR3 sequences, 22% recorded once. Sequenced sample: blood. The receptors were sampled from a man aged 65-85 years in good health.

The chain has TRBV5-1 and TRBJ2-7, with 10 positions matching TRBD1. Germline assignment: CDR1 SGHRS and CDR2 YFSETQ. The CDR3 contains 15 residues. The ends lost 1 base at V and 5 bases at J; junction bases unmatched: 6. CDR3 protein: CASSLPGTGANEQYF. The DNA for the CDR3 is TGCGCCAGCAGCTTGCCCGGGACAGGGGCTAACGAGCAGTACTTC.

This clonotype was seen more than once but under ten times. DNA of the CDR3: TGTGCCAGCACCCTGGGACAGGGGGATCAGCCCCAGCATTTT. This codes for CASTLGQGDQPQHF. The chain joins TRBV12-3 or TRBV12-4 to TRBJ1-5, with 11 positions matching TRBD1. After removal of 7 bases from V and 5 bases from J, the junction contained 4 bases not matched to a gene. This CDR3 has 14 amino acids.

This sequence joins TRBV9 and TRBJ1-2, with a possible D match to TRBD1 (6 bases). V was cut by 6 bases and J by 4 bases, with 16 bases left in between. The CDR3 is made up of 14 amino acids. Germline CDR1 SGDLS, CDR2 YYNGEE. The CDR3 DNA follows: TGTGCCAGCATCCATGTGGGGGGCTTCTATGGCTACACCTTC. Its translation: CASIHVGGFYGYTF.

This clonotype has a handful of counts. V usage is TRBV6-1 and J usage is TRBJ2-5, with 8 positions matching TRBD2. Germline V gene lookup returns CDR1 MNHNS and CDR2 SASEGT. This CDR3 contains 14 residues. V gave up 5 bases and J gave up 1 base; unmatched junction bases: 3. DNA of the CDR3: TGTGCCAGCAGTCCGGGACTAGGCCAAGAGACCCAGTACTTC. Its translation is CASSPGLGQETQYF.

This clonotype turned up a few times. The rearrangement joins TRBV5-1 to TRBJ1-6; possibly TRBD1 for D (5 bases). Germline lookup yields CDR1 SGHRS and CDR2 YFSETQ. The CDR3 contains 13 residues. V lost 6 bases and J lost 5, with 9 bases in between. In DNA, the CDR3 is TGCGCCAGCAAAGCAGGGAATAATTCACCCCTCCACTTT. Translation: CASKAGNNSPLHF.

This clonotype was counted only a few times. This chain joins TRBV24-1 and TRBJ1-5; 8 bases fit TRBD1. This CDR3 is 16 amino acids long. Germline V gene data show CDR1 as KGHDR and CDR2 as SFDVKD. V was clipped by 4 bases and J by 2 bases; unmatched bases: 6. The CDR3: CATSDPGQGGNQPQHF. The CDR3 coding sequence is TGTGCCACCAGTGACCCCGGACAGGGAGGCAATCAGCCCCAGCATTTT.

CDR3 DNA: TGTGCCACCACAGACAGGTGGGTTCGGAAAACCCAGTACTTC. Residues: CATTDRWVRKTQYF. This chain joins TRBV24-1 and TRBJ2-5; perhaps TRBD1 as D (6 bases). This CDR3 comprises 14 residues. V was cut by 8 bases and J by 8 bases, with 20 bases left in between. Per germline, CDR1 KGHDR and CDR2 SFDVKD.

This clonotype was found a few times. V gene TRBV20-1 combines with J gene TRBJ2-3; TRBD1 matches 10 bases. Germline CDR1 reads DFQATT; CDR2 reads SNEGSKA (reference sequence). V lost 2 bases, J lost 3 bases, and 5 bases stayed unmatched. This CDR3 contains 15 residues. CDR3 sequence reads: CSARPRQGATDTQYF. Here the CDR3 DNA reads TGCAGTGCTAGACCCCGACAGGGGGCGACAGATACGCAGTATTTT.

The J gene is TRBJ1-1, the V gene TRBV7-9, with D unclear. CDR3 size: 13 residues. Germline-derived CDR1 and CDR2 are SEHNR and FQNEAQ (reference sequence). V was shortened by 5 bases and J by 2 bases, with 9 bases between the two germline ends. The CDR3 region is CASSISTNTEAFF. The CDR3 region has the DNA TGTGCCAGCAGCATCAGCACTAACACTGAAGCTTTCTTT.

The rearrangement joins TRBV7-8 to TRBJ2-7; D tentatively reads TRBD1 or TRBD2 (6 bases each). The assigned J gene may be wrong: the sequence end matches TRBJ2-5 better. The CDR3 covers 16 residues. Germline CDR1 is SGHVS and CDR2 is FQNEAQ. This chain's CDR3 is CASSPLGGRVGETQYF. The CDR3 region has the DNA TGTGCCAGCAGCCCCCTCGGGGGCCGCGTGGGAGAGACCCAGTACTTC.

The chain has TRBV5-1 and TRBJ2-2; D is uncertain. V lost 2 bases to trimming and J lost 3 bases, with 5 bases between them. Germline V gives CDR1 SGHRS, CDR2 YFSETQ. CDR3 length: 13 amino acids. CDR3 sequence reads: CASSFMDTGELFF. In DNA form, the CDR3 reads TGCGCCAGCAGCTTCATGGACACCGGGGAGCTGTTTTTT.

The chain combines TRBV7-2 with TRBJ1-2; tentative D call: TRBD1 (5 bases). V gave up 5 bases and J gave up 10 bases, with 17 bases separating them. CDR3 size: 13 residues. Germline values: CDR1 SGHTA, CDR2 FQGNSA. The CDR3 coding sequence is TGTGCCAGCAGCACTGGGGACGCCCGGGTCTACACCTTC. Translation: CASSTGDARVYTF.

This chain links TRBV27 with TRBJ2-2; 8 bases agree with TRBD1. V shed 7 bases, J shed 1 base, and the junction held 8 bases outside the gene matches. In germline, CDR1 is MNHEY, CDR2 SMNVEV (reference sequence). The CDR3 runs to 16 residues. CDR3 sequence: CASKPQGALNTGELFF. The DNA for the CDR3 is TGTGCCAGCAAACCCCAGGGGGCCCTGAACACCGGGGAGCTGTTTTTT.

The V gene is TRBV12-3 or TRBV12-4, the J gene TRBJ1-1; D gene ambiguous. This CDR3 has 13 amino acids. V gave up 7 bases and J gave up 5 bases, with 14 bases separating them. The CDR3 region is CASTTIRLTEAFF. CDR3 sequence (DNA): TGTGCCAGCACCACCATCAGACTGACTGAAGCTTTCTTT.

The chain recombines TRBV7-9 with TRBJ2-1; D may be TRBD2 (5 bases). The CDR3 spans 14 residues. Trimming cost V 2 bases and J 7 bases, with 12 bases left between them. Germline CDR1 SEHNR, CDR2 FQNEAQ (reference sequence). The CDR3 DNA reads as TGTGCCAGCAGCTTATTGGAGACTACTAATGAGCAGTTCTTC. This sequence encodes CASSLLETTNEQFF.

CDR3 in DNA: TGCAGTGCTAGAGATCTTGGGCGGACCTGGTCCGAGCAGTACTTC. Protein sequence: CSARDLGRTWSEQYF. The rearrangement links TRBV20-1 to TRBJ2-7; D is uncertain. The length of the CDR3 is 15 residues. Trimming shortened V by 0 bases and J by 6 bases, and 18 bases separated the two germline ends. Germline CDR1 is DFQATT and CDR2 is SNEGSKA (reference sequence).

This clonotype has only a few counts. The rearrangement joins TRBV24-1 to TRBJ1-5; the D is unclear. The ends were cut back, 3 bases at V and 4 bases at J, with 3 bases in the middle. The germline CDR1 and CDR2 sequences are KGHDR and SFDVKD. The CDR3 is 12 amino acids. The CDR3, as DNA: TGTGCCACCAGTGATCCTAATCAGCCCCAGCATTTT. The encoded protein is CATSDPNQPQHF.

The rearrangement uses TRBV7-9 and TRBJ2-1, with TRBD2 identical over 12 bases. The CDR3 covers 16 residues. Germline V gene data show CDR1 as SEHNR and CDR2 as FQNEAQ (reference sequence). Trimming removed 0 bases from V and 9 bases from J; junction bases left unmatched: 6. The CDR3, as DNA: TGTGCCAGCAGCTTAGCCGGGACTAGCGGGCGGGTTGAGCAGTTCTTC. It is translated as CASSLAGTSGRVEQFF.

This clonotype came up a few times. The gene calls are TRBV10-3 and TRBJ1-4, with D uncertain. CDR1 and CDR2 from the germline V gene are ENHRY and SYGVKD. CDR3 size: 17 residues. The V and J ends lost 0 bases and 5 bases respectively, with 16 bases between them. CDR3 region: CAISESNMARLNEKLFF. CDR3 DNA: TGTGCCATCAGTGAGTCAAATATGGCACGTTTAAATGAAAAACTGTTTTTT.

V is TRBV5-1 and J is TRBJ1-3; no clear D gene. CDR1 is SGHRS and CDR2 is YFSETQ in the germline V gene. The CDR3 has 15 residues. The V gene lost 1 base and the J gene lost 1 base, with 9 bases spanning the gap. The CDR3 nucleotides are TGCGCCAGCAGCTTGATGGCCCTGTCTGGAAACACCATATATTTT. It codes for CASSLMALSGNTIYF.

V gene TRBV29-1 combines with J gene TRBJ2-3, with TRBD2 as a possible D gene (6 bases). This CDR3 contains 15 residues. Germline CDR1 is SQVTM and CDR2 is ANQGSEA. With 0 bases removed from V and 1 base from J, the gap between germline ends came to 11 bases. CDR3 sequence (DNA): TGCAGCGTTGAAGAAGGGCGGGGCCGCACAGATACGCAGTATTTT. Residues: CSVEEGRGRTDTQYF.

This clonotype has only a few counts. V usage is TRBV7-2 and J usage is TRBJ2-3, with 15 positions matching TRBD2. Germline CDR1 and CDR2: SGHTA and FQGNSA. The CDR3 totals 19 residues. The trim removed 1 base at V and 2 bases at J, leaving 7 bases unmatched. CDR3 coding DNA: TGTGCCAGCAGCTTAGAGGGACTAGCGGGAGGTTCTTTCACAGATACGCAGTATTTT. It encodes CASSLEGLAGGSFTDTQYF.

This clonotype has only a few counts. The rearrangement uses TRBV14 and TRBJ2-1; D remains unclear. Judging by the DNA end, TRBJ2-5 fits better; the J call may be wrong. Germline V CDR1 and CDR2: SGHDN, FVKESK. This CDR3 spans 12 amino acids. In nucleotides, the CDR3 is TGTGCCAGCAGCCAAGATATCGGGACCCAGTACTTC. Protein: CASSQDIGTQYF.

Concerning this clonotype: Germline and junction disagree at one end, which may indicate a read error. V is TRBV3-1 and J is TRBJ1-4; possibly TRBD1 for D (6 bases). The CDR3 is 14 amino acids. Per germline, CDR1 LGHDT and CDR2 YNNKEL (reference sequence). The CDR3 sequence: CAGSARGRDEKLFF. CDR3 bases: TGTGCCGGCAGCGCCAGGGGCCGGGATGAAAAACTGTTTTTT.

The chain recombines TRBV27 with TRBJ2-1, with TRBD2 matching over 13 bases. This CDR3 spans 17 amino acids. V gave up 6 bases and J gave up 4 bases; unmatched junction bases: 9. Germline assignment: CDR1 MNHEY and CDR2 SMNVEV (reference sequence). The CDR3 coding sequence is TGTGCCAGCAGGCTCCTACTAGCGGGGGGGACTTACAATGAGCAGTTCTTC. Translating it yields CASRLLLAGGTYNEQFF.

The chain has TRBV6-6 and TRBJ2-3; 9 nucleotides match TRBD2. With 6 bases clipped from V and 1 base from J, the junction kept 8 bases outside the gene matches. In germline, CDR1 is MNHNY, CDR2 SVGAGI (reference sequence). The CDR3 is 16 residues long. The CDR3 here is CASRPPTSGRTDTQYF. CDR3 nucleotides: TGTGCCAGCAGACCCCCGACTAGCGGCCGCACAGATACGCAGTATTTT.

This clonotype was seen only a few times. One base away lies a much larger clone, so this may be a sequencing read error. CDR3 nucleotide sequence: TGTGCCAGCAGTAAGACAGGGGGCAAAGAAAACCTGTTTTTT. This sequence encodes CASSKTGGKENLFF. The rearrangement links TRBV6-6 to TRBJ1-4; TRBD1 aligns across 10 bases. This CDR3 is 14 amino acids long. CDR1 and CDR2 (germline): MNHNY, SVGAGI (reference sequence).

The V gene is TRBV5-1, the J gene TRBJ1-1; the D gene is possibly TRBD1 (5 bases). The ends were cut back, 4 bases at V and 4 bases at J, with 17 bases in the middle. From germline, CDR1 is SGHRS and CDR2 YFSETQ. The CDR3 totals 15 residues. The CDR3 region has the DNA TGCGCCAGCAGCGATTCTAACCGGGGGTCCACTGAAGCTTTCTTT. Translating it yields CASSDSNRGSTEAFF. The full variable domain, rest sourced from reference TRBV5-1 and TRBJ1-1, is KAGVTQTPRYLIKTRGQQVTLSCSPISGHRSVSWYQQTPGQGLQFLFEYFSETQRNKGNFPGRFSGRQFSNSRSEMNVSTLELGDSALYLCASSDSNRGSTEAFFGQGTRLTVV.

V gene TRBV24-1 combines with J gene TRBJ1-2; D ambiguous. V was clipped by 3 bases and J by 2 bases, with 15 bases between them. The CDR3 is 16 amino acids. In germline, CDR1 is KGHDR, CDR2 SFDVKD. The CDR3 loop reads CATSDPHTPENYGYTF. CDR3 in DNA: TGTGCCACCAGTGATCCGCACACCCCTGAGAACTATGGCTACACCTTC.